The subject of this entry is one T cell receptor (beta chain). The antigen remains unidentified. This sample was included in a study of cytomegalovirus exposure and HLA in healthy donors. Notes on the study in general: Through in vitro validation, a few CMV-associated chains were shown to be specific for CMV antigens.

Amplification used 60 Vbeta primers and 13 Jbeta primers. The data were produced by immunoSEQ multiplex PCR, yet TCRdb's version contains in-frame clones alone and is incomplete. The sample has over 120,000 clones, around 73% seen once. Sequencing was done on a sample of PBMCs. This receptor was identified in a female donor in good health and CMV-seronegative.

CDR3 coding DNA: TGTGCCAGCAGTTCACAGGGGGCCAACTACAATGAGCAGTTCTTC. This codes for CASSSQGANYNEQFF. The chain couples TRBV28 to TRBJ2-1; 9 positions match TRBD1. CDR1 and CDR2 (germline): MDHEN, SYDVKM. CDR3 length equals 15 residues. V was clipped by 4 bases and J by 3 bases; unmatched bases: 4.